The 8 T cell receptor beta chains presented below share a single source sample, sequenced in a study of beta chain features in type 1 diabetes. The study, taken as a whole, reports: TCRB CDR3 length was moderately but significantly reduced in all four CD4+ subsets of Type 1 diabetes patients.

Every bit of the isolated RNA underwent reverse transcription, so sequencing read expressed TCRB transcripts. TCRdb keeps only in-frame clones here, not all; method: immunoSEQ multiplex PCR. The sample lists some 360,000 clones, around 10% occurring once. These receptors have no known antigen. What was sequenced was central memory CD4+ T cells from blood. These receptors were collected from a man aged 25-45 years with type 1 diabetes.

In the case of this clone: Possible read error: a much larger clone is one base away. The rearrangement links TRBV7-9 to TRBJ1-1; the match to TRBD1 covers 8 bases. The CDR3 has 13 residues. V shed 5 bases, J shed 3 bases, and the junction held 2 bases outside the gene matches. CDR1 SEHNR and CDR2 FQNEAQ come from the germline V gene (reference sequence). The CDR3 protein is CASSQQGDTEAFF. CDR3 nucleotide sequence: TGTGCCAGCAGCCAACAGGGGGACACTGAAGCTTTCTTT.

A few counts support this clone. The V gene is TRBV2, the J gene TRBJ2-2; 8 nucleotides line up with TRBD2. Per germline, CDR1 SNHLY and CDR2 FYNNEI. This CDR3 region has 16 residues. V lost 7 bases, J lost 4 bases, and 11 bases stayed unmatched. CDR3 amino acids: CASITAGGSGTGELFF. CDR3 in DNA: TGTGCCAGCATAACGGCGGGAGGCTCGGGCACCGGGGAGCTGTTTTTT.

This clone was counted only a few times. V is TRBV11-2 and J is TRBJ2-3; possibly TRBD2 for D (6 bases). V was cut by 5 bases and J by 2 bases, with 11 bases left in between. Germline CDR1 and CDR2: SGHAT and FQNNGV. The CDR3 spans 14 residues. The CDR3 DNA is TGTGCCAGCAGCCGGGACTTCGACACAGATACGCAGTATTTT. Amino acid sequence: CASSRDFDTDTQYF.

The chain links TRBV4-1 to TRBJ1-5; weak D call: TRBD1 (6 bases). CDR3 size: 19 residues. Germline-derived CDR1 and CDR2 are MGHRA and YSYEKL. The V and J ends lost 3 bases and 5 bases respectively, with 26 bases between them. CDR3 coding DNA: TGCGCCAGCAGCCACGCCGAGGTTTCGGAGGGGGAATCTGATCAGCCCCAGCATTTT. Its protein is CASSHAEVSEGESDQPQHF.

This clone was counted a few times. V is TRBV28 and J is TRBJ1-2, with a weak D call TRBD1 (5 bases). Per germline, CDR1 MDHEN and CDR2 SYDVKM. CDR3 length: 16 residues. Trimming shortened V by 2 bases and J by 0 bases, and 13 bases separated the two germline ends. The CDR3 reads CASSLLQGGPNYGYTF. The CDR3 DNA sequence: TGTGCCAGCAGTTTACTGCAGGGAGGGCCTAACTATGGCTACACCTTC.

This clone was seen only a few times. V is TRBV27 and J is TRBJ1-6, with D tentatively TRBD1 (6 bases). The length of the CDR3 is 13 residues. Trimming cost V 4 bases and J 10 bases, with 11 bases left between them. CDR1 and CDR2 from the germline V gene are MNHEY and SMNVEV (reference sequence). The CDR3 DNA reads TGTGCCAGCAGTTCGGACAGAGGATCACCCCTCCACTTT. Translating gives CASSSDRGSPLHF.

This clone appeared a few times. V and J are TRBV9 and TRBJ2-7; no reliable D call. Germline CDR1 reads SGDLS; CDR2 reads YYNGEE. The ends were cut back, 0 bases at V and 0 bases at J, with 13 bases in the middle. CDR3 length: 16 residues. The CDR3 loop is CASSVGQLDNSYEQYF. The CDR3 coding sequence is TGTGCCAGCAGCGTAGGGCAACTCGACAACTCCTACGAGCAGTACTTC.

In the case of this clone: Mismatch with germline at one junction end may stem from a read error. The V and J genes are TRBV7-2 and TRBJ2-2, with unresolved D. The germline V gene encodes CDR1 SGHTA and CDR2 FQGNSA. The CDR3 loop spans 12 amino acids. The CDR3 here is CASRTFTGELFF. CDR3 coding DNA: TGCGCCAGCAGAACCTTCACCGGGGAGCTGTTTTTT.